Listed here is a single T cell receptor beta chain. As yet, its antigen is unknown. Patients chosen for sequencing had CD8+CD57+ cells that had expanded, as shown by flow cytometry. There was no therapy given to any patient before the blood sampling took place. This entry comes from a study of CD8+CD57+ T cells in acquired aplastic anemia. Study-level background: Sorted cells (CD4+ and CD8+) yielded DNA amounts that averaged roughly 3.2 ug.

Study results and limitations: With respect to CD8+ Simpson's diversity, patients and controls did not differ significantly.

Profiling that covered TCR beta VDJ and CDR3 relied on genomic DNA as its template. TCRdb recomputed calls from the reads with MiXCR, one row per CDR3 protein. The profile shows about 75,000 distinct CDR3 sequences, about 70% of them singletons. This CDR3 is 15 amino acids long. The trim removed 6 bases at V and 0 bases at J, leaving 6 bases unmatched. CDR1 is SNHLY and CDR2 is FYNNEI in the germline V gene. V usage is TRBV2 and J usage is TRBJ2-3; TRBD1 matches at 7 bases. This sequence originates from a human donor with aplastic anemia. The sequenced sample was sorted CD4+, CD8+, or CD8+CD57+ T cells (not recorded which) from PBMCs. The CDR3 spells CASRPGQRSTDTQYF. CDR3 nucleotides: TGTGCCAGCAGACCGGGACAGAGGAGCACAGATACGCAGTATTTT.